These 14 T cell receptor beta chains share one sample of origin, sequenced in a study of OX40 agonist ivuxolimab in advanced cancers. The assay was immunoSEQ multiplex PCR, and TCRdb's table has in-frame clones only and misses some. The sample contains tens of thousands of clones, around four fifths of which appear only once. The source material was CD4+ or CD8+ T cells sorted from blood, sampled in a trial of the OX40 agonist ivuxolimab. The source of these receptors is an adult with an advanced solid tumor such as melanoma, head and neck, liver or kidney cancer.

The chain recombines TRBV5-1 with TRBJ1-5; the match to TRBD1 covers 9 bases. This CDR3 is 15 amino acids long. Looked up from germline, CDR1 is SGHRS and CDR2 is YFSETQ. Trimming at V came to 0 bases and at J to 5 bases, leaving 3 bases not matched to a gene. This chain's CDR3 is CASSLGGTGYQPQHF. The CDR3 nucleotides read TGCGCCAGCAGCTTGGGGGGGACAGGGTATCAGCCCCAGCATTTT.

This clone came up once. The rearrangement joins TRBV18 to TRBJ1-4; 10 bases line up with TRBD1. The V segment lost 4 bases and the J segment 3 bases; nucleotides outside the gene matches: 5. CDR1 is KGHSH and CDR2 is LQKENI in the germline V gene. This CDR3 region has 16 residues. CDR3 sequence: CASSRGQGVANEKLFF. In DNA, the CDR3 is TGTGCCAGCTCACGCGGACAGGGGGTAGCTAATGAAAAACTGTTTTTT.

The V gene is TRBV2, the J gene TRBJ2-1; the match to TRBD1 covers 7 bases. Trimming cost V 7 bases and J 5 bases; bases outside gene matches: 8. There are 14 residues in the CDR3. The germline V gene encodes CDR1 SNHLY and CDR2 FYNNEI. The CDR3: CASNNRGGDNEQFF. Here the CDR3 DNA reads TGTGCCAGCAACAACAGGGGTGGGGACAATGAGCAGTTCTTC.

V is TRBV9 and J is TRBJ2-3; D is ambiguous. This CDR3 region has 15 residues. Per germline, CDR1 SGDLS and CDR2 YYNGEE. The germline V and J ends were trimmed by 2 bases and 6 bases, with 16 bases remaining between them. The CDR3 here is CASSVRPGVIDTQYF. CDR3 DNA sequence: TGTGCCAGCAGCGTGAGGCCAGGAGTAATTGATACGCAGTATTTT. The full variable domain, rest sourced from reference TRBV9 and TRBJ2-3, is DSGVTQTPKHLITATGQRVTLRCSPRSGDLSVYWYQQSLDQGLQFLIQYYNGEERAKGNILERFSAQQFPDLHSELNLSSLELGDSALYFCASSVRPGVIDTQYFGPGTRLTVL.

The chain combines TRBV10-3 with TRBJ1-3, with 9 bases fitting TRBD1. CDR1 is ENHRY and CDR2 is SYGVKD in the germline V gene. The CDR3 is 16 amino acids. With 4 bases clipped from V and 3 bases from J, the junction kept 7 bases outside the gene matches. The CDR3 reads CAISGTGGAYGNTIYF. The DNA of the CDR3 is TGTGCCATCAGTGGAACAGGGGGCGCTTATGGAAACACCATATATTTT.

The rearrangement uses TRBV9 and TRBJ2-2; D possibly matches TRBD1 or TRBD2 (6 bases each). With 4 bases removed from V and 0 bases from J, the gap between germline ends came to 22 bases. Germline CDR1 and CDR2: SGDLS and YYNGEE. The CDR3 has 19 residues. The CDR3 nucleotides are TGTGCCAGCAGCCACGGGGGCCCAACTTCTTTTTCGAACACCGGGGAGCTGTTTTTT. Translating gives CASSHGGPTSFSNTGELFF.

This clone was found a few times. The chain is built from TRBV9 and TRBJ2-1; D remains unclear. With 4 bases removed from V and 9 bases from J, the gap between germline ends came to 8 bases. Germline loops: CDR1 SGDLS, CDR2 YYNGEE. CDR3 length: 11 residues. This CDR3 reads CASSLEGEQFF. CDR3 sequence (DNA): TGTGCCAGCAGCCTAGAAGGTGAGCAGTTCTTC.

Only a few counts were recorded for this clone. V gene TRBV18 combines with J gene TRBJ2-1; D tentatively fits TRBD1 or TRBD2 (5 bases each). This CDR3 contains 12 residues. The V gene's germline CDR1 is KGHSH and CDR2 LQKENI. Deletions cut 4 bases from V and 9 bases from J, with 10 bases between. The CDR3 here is CASSLGESEQFF. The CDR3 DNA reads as TGTGCCAGCTCACTGGGGGAGTCTGAGCAGTTCTTC.

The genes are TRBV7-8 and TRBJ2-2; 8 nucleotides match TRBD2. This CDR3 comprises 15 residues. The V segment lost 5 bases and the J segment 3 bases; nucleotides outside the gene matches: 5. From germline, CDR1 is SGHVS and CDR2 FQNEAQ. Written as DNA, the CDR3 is TGTGCCAGCAGCCTCGGGGGGGGCTACACCGGGGAGCTGTTTTTT. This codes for CASSLGGGYTGELFF. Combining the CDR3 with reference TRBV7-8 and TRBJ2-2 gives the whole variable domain GAGVSQSPRYKVAKRGQDVALRCDPISGHVSLFWYQQALGQGPEFLTYFQNEAQLDKSGLPSDRFFAERPEGSVSTLKIQRTQQEDSAVYLCASSLGGGYTGELFFGEGSRLTVL.

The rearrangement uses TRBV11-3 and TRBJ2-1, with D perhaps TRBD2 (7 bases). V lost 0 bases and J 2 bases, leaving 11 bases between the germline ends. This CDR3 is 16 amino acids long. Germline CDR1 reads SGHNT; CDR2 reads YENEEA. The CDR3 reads CASSLEPGGAYNEQFF. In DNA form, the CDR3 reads TGTGCCAGCAGCTTAGAGCCGGGGGGCGCCTACAATGAGCAGTTCTTC.

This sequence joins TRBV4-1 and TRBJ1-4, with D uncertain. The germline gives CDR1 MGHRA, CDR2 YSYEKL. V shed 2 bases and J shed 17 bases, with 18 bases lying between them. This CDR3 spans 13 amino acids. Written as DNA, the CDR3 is TGCGCCAGCAGCCAAAACCGGGAGGCGAGCCCATTTTTT. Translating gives CASSQNREASPFF.

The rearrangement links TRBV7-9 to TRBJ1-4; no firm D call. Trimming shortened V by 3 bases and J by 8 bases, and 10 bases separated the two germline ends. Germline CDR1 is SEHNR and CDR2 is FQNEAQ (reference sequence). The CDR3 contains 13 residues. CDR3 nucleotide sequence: TGTGCCAGCAGCTTTTCCAGAGGGGAAAAACTGTTTTTT. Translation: CASSFSRGEKLFF.

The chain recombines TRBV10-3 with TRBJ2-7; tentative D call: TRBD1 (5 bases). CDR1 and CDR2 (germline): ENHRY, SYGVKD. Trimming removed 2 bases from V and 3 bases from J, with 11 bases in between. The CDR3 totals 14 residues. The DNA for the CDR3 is TGTGCCATCAGTGAGCAGGACATTCTCTACGAGCAGTACTTC. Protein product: CAISEQDILYEQYF.

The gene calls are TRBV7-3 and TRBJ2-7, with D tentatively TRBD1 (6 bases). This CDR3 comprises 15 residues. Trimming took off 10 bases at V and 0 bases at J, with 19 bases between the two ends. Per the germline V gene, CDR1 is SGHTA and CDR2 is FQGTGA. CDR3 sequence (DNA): TGTGCCAACCCAGGGGATCGCGTTAGCTCCTACGAGCAGTACTTC. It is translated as CANPGDRVSSYEQYF.